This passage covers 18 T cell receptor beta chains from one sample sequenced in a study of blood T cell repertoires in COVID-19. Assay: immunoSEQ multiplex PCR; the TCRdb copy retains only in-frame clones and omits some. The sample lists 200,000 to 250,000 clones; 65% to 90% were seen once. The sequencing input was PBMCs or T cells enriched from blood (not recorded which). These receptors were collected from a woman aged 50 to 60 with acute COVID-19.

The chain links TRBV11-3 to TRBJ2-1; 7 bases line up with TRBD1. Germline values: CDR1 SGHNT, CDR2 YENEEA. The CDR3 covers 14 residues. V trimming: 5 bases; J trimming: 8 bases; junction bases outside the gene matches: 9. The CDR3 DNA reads TGTGCCAGCAGCACACGAGACAGGGTAGATGAGCAGTTCTTC. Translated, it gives CASSTRDRVDEQFF.

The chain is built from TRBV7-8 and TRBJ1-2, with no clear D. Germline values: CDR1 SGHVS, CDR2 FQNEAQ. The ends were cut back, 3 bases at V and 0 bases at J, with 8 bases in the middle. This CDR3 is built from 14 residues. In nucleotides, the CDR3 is TGTGCCAGCAGCTTTTCAGAAGCTAACTATGGCTACACCTTC. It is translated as CASSFSEANYGYTF.

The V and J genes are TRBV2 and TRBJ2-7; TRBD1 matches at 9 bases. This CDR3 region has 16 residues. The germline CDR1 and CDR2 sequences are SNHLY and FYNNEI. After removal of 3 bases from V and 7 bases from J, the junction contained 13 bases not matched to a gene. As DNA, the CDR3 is TGTGCCAGCAGTGAGGGCTTGCGATCAGGGACAGGGGAGCAGTACTTC. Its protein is CASSEGLRSGTGEQYF.

CDR3 DNA sequence: TGTGCCAGCAGTGAATCGGGGACAGGACGAAACCAAAAGCAGTTCTTC. Encoded protein: CASSESGTGRNQKQFF. The chain is built from TRBV6-1 and TRBJ2-1; 8 positions agree with TRBD1. CDR3 length: 16 amino acids. CDR1 and CDR2 (germline): MNHNS, SASEGT. Germline trimming cut 2 bases from V and 11 bases from J; bases unmatched to any gene: 14.

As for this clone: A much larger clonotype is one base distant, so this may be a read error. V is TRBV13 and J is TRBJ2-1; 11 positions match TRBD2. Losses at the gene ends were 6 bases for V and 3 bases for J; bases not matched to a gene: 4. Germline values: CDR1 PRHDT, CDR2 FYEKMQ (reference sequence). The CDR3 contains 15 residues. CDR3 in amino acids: CASRTGTSGYNEQFF. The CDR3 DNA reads TGTGCCAGCAGAACCGGGACTAGCGGCTACAATGAGCAGTTCTTC.

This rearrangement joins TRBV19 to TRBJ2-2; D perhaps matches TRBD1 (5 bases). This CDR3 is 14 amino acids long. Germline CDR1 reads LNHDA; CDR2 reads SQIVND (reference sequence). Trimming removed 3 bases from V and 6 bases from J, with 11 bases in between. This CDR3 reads CASSIRVESGELFF. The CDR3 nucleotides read TGTGCCAGTAGTATCAGGGTGGAATCCGGGGAGCTGTTTTTT.

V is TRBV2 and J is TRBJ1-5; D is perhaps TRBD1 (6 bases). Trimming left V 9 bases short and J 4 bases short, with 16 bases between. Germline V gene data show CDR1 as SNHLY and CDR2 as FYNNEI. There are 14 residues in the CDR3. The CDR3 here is CASNIQGINQPQHF. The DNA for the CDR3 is TGTGCCAGTAATATCCAGGGGATTAATCAGCCCCAGCATTTT.

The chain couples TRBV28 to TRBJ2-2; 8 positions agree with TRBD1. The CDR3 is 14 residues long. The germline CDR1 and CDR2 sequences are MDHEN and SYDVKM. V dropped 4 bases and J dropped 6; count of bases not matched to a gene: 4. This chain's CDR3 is CASSWTGKSGELFF. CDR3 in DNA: TGTGCCAGCAGTTGGACAGGGAAATCCGGGGAGCTGTTTTTT.

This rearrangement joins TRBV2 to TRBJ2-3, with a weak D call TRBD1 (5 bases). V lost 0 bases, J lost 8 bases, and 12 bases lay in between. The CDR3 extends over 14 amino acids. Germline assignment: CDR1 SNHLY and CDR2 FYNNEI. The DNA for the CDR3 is TGTGCCAGCAGTGAAGCGGACACCCGGAGTACGCAGTATTTT. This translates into CASSEADTRSTQYF.

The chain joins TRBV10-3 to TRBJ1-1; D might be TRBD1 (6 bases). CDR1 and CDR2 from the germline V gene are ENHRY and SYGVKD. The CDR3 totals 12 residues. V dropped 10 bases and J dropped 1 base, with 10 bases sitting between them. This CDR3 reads CATSGQNTEAFF. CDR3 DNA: TGTGCCACCTCGGGACAGAACACTGAAGCTTTCTTT.

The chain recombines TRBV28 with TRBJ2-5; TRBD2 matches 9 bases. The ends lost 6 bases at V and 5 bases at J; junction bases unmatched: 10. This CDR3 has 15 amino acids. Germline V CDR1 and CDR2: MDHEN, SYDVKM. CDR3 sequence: CASSLGGGAFETQYF. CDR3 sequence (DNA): TGTGCCAGCAGCCTTGGCGGGGGGGCTTTTGAGACCCAGTACTTC.

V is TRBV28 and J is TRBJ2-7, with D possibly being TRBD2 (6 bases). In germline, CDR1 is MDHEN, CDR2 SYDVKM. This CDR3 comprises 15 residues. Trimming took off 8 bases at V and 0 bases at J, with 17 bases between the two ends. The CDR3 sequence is CASRPGTDSSYEQYF. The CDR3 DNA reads TGTGCCAGCCGTCCAGGGACTGACAGCTCCTACGAGCAGTACTTC.

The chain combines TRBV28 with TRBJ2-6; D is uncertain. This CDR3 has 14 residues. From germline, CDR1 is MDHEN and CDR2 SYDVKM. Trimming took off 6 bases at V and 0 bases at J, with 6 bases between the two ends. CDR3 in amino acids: CASRSSSGANVLTF. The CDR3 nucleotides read TGTGCCAGCAGAAGTAGCTCTGGGGCCAACGTCCTGACTTTC.

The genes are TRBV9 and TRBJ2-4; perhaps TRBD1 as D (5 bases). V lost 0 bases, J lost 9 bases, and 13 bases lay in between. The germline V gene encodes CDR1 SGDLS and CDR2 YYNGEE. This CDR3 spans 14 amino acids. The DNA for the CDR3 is TGTGCCAGCAGCGTAGATCAGGGTTTTGGCATTCAGTACTTC. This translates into CASSVDQGFGIQYF.

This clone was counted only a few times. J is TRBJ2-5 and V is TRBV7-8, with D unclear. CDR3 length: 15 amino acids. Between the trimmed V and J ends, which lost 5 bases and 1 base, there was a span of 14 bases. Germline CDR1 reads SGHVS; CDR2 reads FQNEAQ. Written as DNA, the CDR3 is TGTGCCAGCAGCCCCCGGTTACAGCCCCAAGAGACCCAGTACTTC. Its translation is CASSPRLQPQETQYF.

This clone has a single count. The CDR3 nucleotides read TGTGCCAGCACCCCCGTCGGGGTGCAAGAGACCCAGTACTTC. The encoded protein is CASTPVGVQETQYF. The V call is TRBV2, the J call TRBJ2-5, with a possible D match to TRBD2 (5 bases). The CDR3 has 14 amino acids. The V end lost 7 bases, the J end lost 2 bases, and 14 bases lay between the germline ends. Germline lookup yields CDR1 SNHLY and CDR2 FYNNEI.

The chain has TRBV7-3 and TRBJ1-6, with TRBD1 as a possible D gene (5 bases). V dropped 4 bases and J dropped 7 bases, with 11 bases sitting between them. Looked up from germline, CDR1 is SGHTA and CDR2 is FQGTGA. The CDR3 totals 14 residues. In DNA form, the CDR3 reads TGTGCCAGCAGCTCCGCAGGGATGAATTCACCCCTCCACTTT. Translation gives CASSSAGMNSPLHF.

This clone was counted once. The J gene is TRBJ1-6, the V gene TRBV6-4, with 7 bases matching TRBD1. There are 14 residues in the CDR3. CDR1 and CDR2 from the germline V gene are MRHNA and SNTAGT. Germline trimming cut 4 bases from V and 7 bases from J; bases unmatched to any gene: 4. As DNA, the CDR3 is TGTGCCAGCAGTGTGACAGGGTCCAATTCACCCCTCCACTTT. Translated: CASSVTGSNSPLHF.